This entry lists 10 T cell receptor beta chains sequenced from one sample in a study of OX40 agonist ivuxolimab in advanced cancers. Using immunoSEQ multiplex PCR, the repertoire was profiled, and TCRdb retains in-frame clones only, with some absent. The data contain around 50,000 clones, about 85% of them singletons. The input for sequencing was CD4+ or CD8+ T cells sorted from blood, taken in a trial of the OX40 agonist ivuxolimab. These receptors all stem from an adult with an advanced solid tumor such as melanoma, head and neck, liver or kidney cancer.

The CDR3 DNA sequence: TGTGCCAGCAGCCCCTCAGGCGGAACGAACACTGAAGCTTTCTTT. Protein sequence: CASSPSGGTNTEAFF. The rearrangement joins TRBV7-3 to TRBJ1-1; the D is unclear. Looked up from germline, CDR1 is SGHTA and CDR2 is FQGTGA. V lost 5 bases to trimming and J lost 1 base, with 14 bases between them. The CDR3 length is 15 residues.

This clone was seen a single time. The genes are TRBV7-7 and TRBJ2-5; 9 bases line up with TRBD2. CDR3 length equals 15 residues. With 4 bases clipped from V and 5 bases from J, the junction kept 8 bases outside the gene matches. Germline CDR1 reads SSHAT; CDR2 reads FNYEAQ (reference sequence). DNA for the CDR3: TGTGCCAGCAGCTCCCCGGAGCGGGGGGTTGAGACCCAGTACTTC. This translates into CASSSPERGVETQYF.

V is TRBV11-2 and J is TRBJ2-2; D uncertain. Germline loops: CDR1 SGHAT, CDR2 FQNNGV. The V end lost 3 bases, the J end lost 3 bases, and 5 bases lay between the germline ends. The CDR3 length is 13 residues. CDR3 sequence: CASSFDYTGELFF. The CDR3 DNA reads TGTGCCAGCAGCTTTGACTACACCGGGGAGCTGTTTTTT.

This chain joins TRBV29-1 and TRBJ1-3; unclear D gene. The V end was cut by 7 bases, the J end by 0 bases, with 10 bases between. CDR3 length: 13 amino acids. Per germline, CDR1 SQVTM and CDR2 ANQGSEA. The CDR3 DNA sequence: TGCAGCGCCGCGGGTCACTCTGGAAACACCATATATTTT. Protein product: CSAAGHSGNTIYF.

The rearrangement links TRBV19 to TRBJ2-2, with unresolved D. The length of the CDR3 is 12 residues. The germline V and J ends were trimmed by 5 bases and 5 bases, with 6 bases remaining between them. Per germline, CDR1 LNHDA and CDR2 SQIVND (reference sequence). In nucleotides, the CDR3 is TGTGCCAGTAGTGTGGGGACCGGGGAGCTGTTTTTT. This sequence encodes CASSVGTGELFF.

This chain connects TRBV9 to TRBJ1-1, with TRBD1 identical over 9 bases. V trimming: 4 bases; J trimming: 5 bases; junction bases outside the gene matches: 9. CDR1 is SGDLS and CDR2 is YYNGEE in the germline V gene. This CDR3 spans 15 amino acids. DNA of the CDR3: TGTGCCAGCAGCATAGCGACAGGGGGTAGGACTGAAGCTTTCTTT. Translating it yields CASSIATGGRTEAFF.

This clone was counted ten times or more. This sequence joins TRBV5-4 and TRBJ1-1, with a tentative D call TRBD1 (6 bases). V lost 4 bases and J lost 0, with 10 bases in between. This CDR3 is 14 amino acids long. Germline loops: CDR1 SGHNT, CDR2 YYREEE (reference sequence). The CDR3 sequence is CASSPGAMNTEAFF. As DNA, the CDR3 is TGTGCCAGCAGCCCGGGGGCCATGAACACTGAAGCTTTCTTT.

This clone was recorded only once. V usage is TRBV5-4 and J usage is TRBJ1-2; a possible D gene is TRBD1 (6 bases). Germline CDR1 and CDR2: SGHNT and YYREEE (reference sequence). Trimming took off 0 bases at V and 6 bases at J, with 12 bases between the two ends. The CDR3 sequence is 14 residues long. As DNA, the CDR3 is TGTGCCAGCAGCTTGGGATCGGGGGCAAATGGCTACACCTTC. It yields the protein CASSLGSGANGYTF.

The chain carries TRBV7-3 and TRBJ2-1; 7 nucleotides match TRBD2. The CDR3 consists of 15 residues. The trim removed 1 base at V and 8 bases at J, leaving 8 bases unmatched. CDR1 and CDR2 from the germline V gene are SGHTA and FQGTGA. CDR3 loop: CASSLNPGGSDEQFF. CDR3 nucleotides: TGTGCCAGCAGCTTAAACCCCGGCGGGAGCGATGAGCAGTTCTTC.

The rearrangement uses TRBV15 and TRBJ1-5, with 9 bases aligning to TRBD1. Unmatched junction bases numbered 5, after V lost 3 bases and J lost 2 bases. There are 16 residues in the CDR3. CDR1 LNHNV and CDR2 YYDKDF come from the germline V gene (reference sequence). CDR3 DNA: TGTGCCACCAGCAGTACGACAGGGGGGGGCAATCAGCCCCAGCATTTT. Its translation is CATSSTTGGGNQPQHF.